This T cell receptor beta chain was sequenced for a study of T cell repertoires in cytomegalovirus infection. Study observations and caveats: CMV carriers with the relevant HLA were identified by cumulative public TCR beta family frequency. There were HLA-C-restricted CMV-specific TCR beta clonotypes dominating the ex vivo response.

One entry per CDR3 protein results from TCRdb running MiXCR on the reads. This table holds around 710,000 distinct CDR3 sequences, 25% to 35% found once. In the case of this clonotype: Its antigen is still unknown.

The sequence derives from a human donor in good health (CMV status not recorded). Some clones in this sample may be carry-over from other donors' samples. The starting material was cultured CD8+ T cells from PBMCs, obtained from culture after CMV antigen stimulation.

As DNA, the CDR3 is TGTGCCATCAGTGAGTCGACTAGCGGGTGGACAGATACGCAGTATTTT. Its protein is CAISESTSGWTDTQYF. V is TRBV10-3 and J is TRBJ2-3, with TRBD2 matching 10 bases. V lost 0 bases and J lost 3; bases outside the gene matches: 3. Germline V lookup: CDR1 ENHRY, CDR2 SYGVKD. This CDR3 is 16 amino acids long.